This T cell receptor beta chain was retrieved from a study of Ad26.COV2.S vaccination and SARS-CoV-2 variants. Overall study context: Of the COV1001 trial arms, the Ad26.COV2.S arm included the donor.

With respect to this clone: Its antigen remains unidentified.

The germline CDR1 and CDR2 sequences are SGHNT and YENEEA. This CDR3 has 12 residues. Trimming took off 4 bases at V and 2 bases at J, with 4 bases between the two ends. Treatment reported: roughly 18 received Ad26.COV2.S at low or high dose, single or two shots; 5 received placebo; per-sample allocation not given. Collection of the samples took place on day 63 after the first injection of vaccine or placebo. Points from the study as a whole: Vaccine recipients and placebo recipients showed similar non-spike TCR breadth.

TCRdb's table, derived via immunoSEQ multiplex PCR, lists solely in-frame clones and lacks some. Of 300,000 to 400,000 clones listed, around 89% are singletons. This chain uses TRBV11-3 with TRBJ2-3; D is undetermined. The source of this sequence is a person aged 18 to 65 who received the Ad26.COV2.S COVID-19 vaccine or a placebo. The source was peripheral blood, collected in a trial of Ad26.COV2.S vaccine versus placebo. The CDR3 DNA sequence: TGTGCCAGCAGCTCCCTCACAGATACGCAGTATTTT. It is translated as CASSSLTDTQYF.